The clone carrying this T cell receptor beta chain has only one observation. Its specificity is not known. This record belongs to a study of a mutant IDH1 vaccine in newly diagnosed glioma. Study summary: Vaccine dosing followed radiotherapy by 4-6 weeks, or accompanied temozolomide cycles. It was radiotherapy, temozolomide, or both that patients received previously, with most receiving both. Broader study findings: Changes in top peripheral clonotypes did not appear linked to pseudoprogression.

Sample time point: week 35, safety follow-up. All doses held 300 ug of mutant IDH1 20-mer peptide, with topical imiquimod. The donors' diagnosis was new WHO grade 3 or 4 astrocytoma that was IDH1-mutant and ATRX-lost. TCRdb's table, derived via immunoSEQ multiplex PCR, lists solely in-frame clones and lacks some. The repertoire holds more than 55,000 clones, with approximately 80% as singletons. The CDR3 extends over 14 amino acids. V was pared by 6 bases and J by 6 bases, with 9 bases of the junction left unmatched. Germline V gives CDR1 MNHNS, CDR2 SASEGT. The sample consisted of PBMCs, taken from a glioma patient whose treatment included an IDH1 peptide vaccine. This receptor was obtained from a man aged 25-40 years with glioma. This rearrangement joins TRBV6-1 to TRBJ2-7; 9 bases fit TRBD1. The CDR3 sequence is CASRRGQGQGEQYF. The CDR3 bases are TGTGCCAGCAGGCGGGGACAGGGTCAAGGCGAGCAGTACTTC.